The sequence of this TCR beta chain was determined in a study of tissue T cells after allogeneic stem cell transplantation. Regarding the study as a whole: Limitations included a small, clinically heterogeneous cohort and limited sampling depth. Blood and spleen captured only part of the tissue TCR repertoire. TCR repertoires tracked anatomic similarity, regardless of disease or transplant status. Shared clones across patients were few; motif clustering revealed tissue-specific shared signatures.

Concerning this clone: Its antigen remains unidentified. Gene names follow the mouse nomenclature. The read comes to an end 1 residue before the CDR3 does, leaving the germline J gene to fill in the end.

V was clipped by 5 bases and J by 8 bases; unmatched bases: 9. This CDR3 has 15 amino acids. The germline CDR1 and CDR2 sequences are SNHLY and FYNGKV (reference sequence). Libraries were prepared by immunoSEQ multiplex PCR; TCRdb keeps only in-frame clonotypes and omits some of them. Among about 6,900 clones listed, around 50% were seen once. Noted time point: mouse harvest day 7 after allogeneic transplant. Tail vein injection delivered 10^7 T-cell-depleted bone marrow cells and 10^6 splenic CD5+ T cells. This chain uses TRBV3 with TRBJ2-1, with TRBD2 matching 10 bases. The source material was gut tissue. This TCR was sampled from a female BALB/c mouse given C57BL/6 T cells with graft-versus-host disease after an allogeneic hematopoietic cell transplant. CDR3 DNA, as far as it was read: TGTGCCAGCAGCGCACGACTGGGGGGTTTGACTGAGCAGTTC. This gives the protein CASSARLGGLTEQF. The entire CDR3 is CASSARLGGLTEQFF.